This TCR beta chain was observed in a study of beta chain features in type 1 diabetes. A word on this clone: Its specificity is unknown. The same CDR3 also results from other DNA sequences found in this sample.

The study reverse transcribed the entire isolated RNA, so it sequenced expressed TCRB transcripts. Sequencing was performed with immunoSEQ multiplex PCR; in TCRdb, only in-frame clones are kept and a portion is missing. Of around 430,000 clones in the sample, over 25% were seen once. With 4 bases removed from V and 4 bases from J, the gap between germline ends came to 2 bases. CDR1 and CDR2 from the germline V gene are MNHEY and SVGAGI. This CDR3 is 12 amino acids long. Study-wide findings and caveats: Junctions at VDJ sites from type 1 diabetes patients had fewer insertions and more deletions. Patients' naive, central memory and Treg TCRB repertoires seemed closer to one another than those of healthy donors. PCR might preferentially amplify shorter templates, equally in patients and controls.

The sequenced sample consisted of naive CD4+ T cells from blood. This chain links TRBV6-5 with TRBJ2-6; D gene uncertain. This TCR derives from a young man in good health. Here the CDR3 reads CASSSGANVLTF. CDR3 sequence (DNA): TGTGCCAGCAGTTCCGGGGCCAACGTCCTGACTTTC.